The 9 T cell receptor beta chains below come from one sample, sequenced in a study of T cell responses to AZD1222 COVID-19 vaccine. Clones were sequenced by immunoSEQ multiplex PCR, and TCRdb holds only the in-frame ones, with some missing. Among approximately 190,000 clones listed, 90% to 95% were seen once. Source: peripheral blood, taken on day 0 of AZD1222 vaccination. The receptor source for this set is an adult in good health.

The chain is built from TRBV12-3 or TRBV12-4 and TRBJ2-3, with 7 bases aligning to TRBD2. Germline trimming cut 8 bases from V and 5 bases from J; bases unmatched to any gene: 4. The CDR3 is made up of 12 amino acids. Here the CDR3 DNA reads TGTGCCAGCCATGCGGGGGAAGATACGCAGTATTTT. Its translation is CASHAGEDTQYF.

The V and J genes are TRBV28 and TRBJ1-2, with D possibly matching TRBD1 (6 bases). With 6 bases removed from V and 4 bases from J, the gap between germline ends came to 12 bases. The germline CDR1 and CDR2 sequences are MDHEN and SYDVKM. CDR3 length equals 13 residues. The CDR3: CASSPTDSYGYTF. The CDR3 nucleotides are TGTGCCAGCAGCCCTACGGACAGCTATGGCTACACCTTC.

The chain carries TRBV21-1 and TRBJ2-7; the D segment call TRBD2 is taken from the table without a DNA check. TRBV21-1 is an annotated pseudogene. The CDR3 totals 14 residues. The chain's CDR3 is CASSNLDRGYEQYF. DNA for the CDR3: TGTGCCAGCAGCAACCTGGACCGGGGCTACGAGCAGTACTTC.

The rearrangement joins TRBV4-1 to TRBJ1-2; TRBD1 might be the D (6 bases). CDR3 size: 14 residues. Trimming pared 4 bases from V and 6 bases from J, leaving 15 bases between. Per the germline V gene, CDR1 is MGHRA and CDR2 is YSYEKL. CDR3: CASSLAQGIDGYTF. The DNA of the CDR3 is TGCGCCAGCAGCCTCGCCCAGGGGATCGATGGCTACACCTTC.

CDR3: CSVGQTGTKNEKLFF. Written as DNA, the CDR3 is TGCAGCGTTGGCCAGACCGGGACAAAAAATGAAAAACTGTTTTTT. The chain employs TRBV29-1 and TRBJ1-4; D is perhaps TRBD1 (6 bases). The CDR3 covers 15 residues. The germline gives CDR1 SQVTM, CDR2 ANQGSEA. The V gene lost 4 bases and the J gene lost 5 bases, with 17 bases spanning the gap.

The chain combines TRBV29-1 with TRBJ2-7; 8 bases align to TRBD1. CDR1 SQVTM and CDR2 ANQGSEA come from the germline V gene. Trimming took 5 bases from V and 1 from J; bases not matched to a gene: 7. The CDR3 spans 14 residues. The CDR3 sequence: CSVRRTGSSYEQYF. For the CDR3, the DNA is TGCAGCGTTCGTAGGACAGGGTCTTCCTACGAGCAGTACTTC.

This chain links TRBV2 with TRBJ2-7, with 13 bases that match TRBD2. This CDR3 has 15 amino acids. Trimming at V came to 6 bases and at J to 3 bases, leaving 5 bases not matched to a gene. Germline CDR1 SNHLY, CDR2 FYNNEI. For the CDR3, the DNA is TGTGCCAGCAGCGGCGGGACTAGCGGGATCTACGAGCAGTACTTC. Residues: CASSGGTSGIYEQYF.

In its sample, this clone was seen once. The rearrangement joins TRBV12-1 to TRBJ1-2. TRBV12-1 is marked as a pseudogene. This CDR3 comprises 15 residues. In DNA form, the CDR3 reads TGTGCCAGCAGCCCCTCCACAGGGGCGGGGGATGGCTACACCTTC. This translates into CASSPSTGAGDGYTF.

The CDR3 reads CASSTRDEDYGYTF. The CDR3 bases are TGTGCCAGCAGTACCCGGGACGAAGACTATGGCTACACCTTC. V and J are TRBV27 and TRBJ1-2; perhaps TRBD1 as D (5 bases). CDR1 and CDR2 from the germline V gene are MNHEY and SMNVEV (reference sequence). The ends were cut back, 5 bases at V and 3 bases at J, with 13 bases in the middle. CDR3 size: 14 residues.